The 32 T cell receptor beta chains reported below all come from one sample, sequenced in a study of regulatory T cells in long-lasting Graves disease. Time point here: newly diagnosed GD, antithyroid drugs for less than 3 months. Extracted RNA from PBMCs served as the source of the TCR library. Libraries of TCR beta came from iRepertoire HTBI primers plus Arm-PCR of CDR3 regions. One entry per CDR3 protein, called by TCRdb with MiXCR from the multiplex PCR reads. The repertoire consists of 680,000 or so distinct CDR3 sequences, with roughly 15% occurring once and the leading ten covering around a sixth. In addition, the sample was reused for a study of T cells in Graves' hyperthyroidism and ophthalmopathy.

The material sequenced was peripheral blood mononuclear cells (PBMCs), taken at new diagnosis, from a patient treated with antithyroid drugs. The receptor set was obtained from a woman between 25 and 40 years old with Graves disease.

This sequence joins TRBV20-1 and TRBJ1-2; D is ambiguous. The V and J ends lost 8 bases and 6 bases respectively, with 10 bases between them. Germline assignment: CDR1 DFQATT and CDR2 SNEGSKA (reference sequence). There are 10 residues in the CDR3. The CDR3 here is CSRFDHGYTF. The CDR3 DNA sequence: TGCAGTAGGTTCGATCATGGCTACACCTTC.

This clonotype was seen many times. V gene TRBV3-1 combines with J gene TRBJ1-1, with D possibly TRBD1 on 5 matching bases. Looked up from germline, CDR1 is LGHDT and CDR2 is YNNKEL (reference sequence). CDR3 length: 15 amino acids. Trimming left V 2 bases short and J 1 base short, with 11 bases between. DNA of the CDR3: TGTGCCAGCAGCCAAATTCCGGGACCGAACACTGAAGCTTTCTTT. It is translated as CASSQIPGPNTEAFF.

This clonotype has only a few counts. This chain joins TRBV7-6 and TRBJ2-2, with 8 bases aligning to TRBD1. Losses at the gene ends were 5 bases for V and 5 bases for J; bases not matched to a gene: 13. The germline gives CDR1 SGHVS, CDR2 FNYEAQ. CDR3 length: 17 residues. The CDR3 DNA follows: TGTGCCAGCAGCCCTACCCCGGGACAGGAGTTTACCGGGGAGCTGTTTTTT. It encodes CASSPTPGQEFTGELFF.

The V gene is TRBV19, the J gene TRBJ2-6; D not certain. Per germline, CDR1 LNHDA and CDR2 SQIVND (reference sequence). The CDR3 loop spans 14 amino acids. The V and J ends lost 4 bases and 0 bases respectively, with 4 bases between them. CDR3 region: CASSRPSGANVLTF. In DNA, the CDR3 is TGTGCCAGTAGTAGACCCTCTGGGGCCAACGTCCTGACTTTC.

The chain couples TRBV30 to TRBJ1-2, with D possibly being TRBD1 (5 bases). This CDR3 is 13 amino acids long. Germline loops: CDR1 GTSNPN, CDR2 SVGIG (reference sequence). Deletions cut 3 bases from V and 4 bases from J, with 12 bases between. In DNA, the CDR3 is TGTGCCTGGAGGGGGGAGCCTATCTATGGCTACACCTTC. This sequence encodes CAWRGEPIYGYTF. Full variable domain (remainder filled in from reference TRBV30 and TRBJ1-2): SQTIHQWPATLVQPVGSPLSLECTVEGTSNPNLYWYRQAAGRGLQLLFYSVGIGQISSEVPQNLSASRPQDRQFILSSKKLLLSDSGFYLCAWRGEPIYGYTFGSGTRLTVV.

Many counts were recorded for this clonotype. The chain carries TRBV27 and TRBJ2-3, with 11 bases that match TRBD2. The CDR3 contains 19 residues. V trimming: 6 bases; J trimming: 8 bases; junction bases outside the gene matches: 22. Germline V gene lookup returns CDR1 MNHEY and CDR2 SMNVEV (reference sequence). The CDR3 region is CASSRSPGLAALGGGTQYF. CDR3 nucleotides: TGTGCCAGCAGCCGTAGTCCGGGACTAGCGGCCTTGGGGGGTGGTACGCAGTATTTT.

This clonotype came up many times. This chain joins TRBV12-3 or TRBV12-4 and TRBJ2-1; TRBD1 or TRBD2 may be the D gene (5 bases each). The CDR3 is 10 residues long. V lost 5 bases to trimming and J lost 9 bases, with 5 bases between them. CDR3 sequence (DNA): TGTGCCAGCAGTGGGGGTGAGCAGTTCTTC. Protein sequence: CASSGGEQFF.

A word on this clonotype: A much larger clone differs from this one at a single base, so this may be a read error. The rearrangement uses TRBV28 and TRBJ1-6; weak D call: TRBD1 (6 bases). This CDR3 contains 14 residues. From germline, CDR1 is MDHEN and CDR2 SYDVKM. Here the CDR3 DNA reads TGTGTCAGCATCTTCAGGGGCCTAAATTCACCCCTCCACTTT. Protein product: CVSIFRGLNSPLHF.

Comment on this clonotype: A much more abundant neighbour one base away suggests this may be a read error. The V and J genes are TRBV12-3 or TRBV12-4 and TRBJ1-4; no clear D. The CDR3 extends over 13 amino acids. CDR3 protein: CVSGGSTNEKLFF. In DNA, the CDR3 is TGTGTCTCGGGAGGGTCCACTAATGAAAAACTGTTTTTT.

The gene calls are TRBV19 and TRBJ2-7; 8 bases map to TRBD2. V was clipped by 9 bases and J by 0 bases; unmatched bases: 10. This CDR3 comprises 15 residues. Germline V gene data show CDR1 as LNHDA and CDR2 as SQIVND (reference sequence). CDR3 sequence: CASRVGSGNSYEQYF. DNA for the CDR3: TGTGCCAGCAGAGTAGGTAGCGGGAACTCCTACGAGCAGTACTTC.

This clonotype was seen a few times. The chain is built from TRBV3-1 and TRBJ2-5, with D unclear. CDR3 length equals 13 residues. CDR1 is LGHDT, CDR2 YNNKEL, per germline (reference sequence). V was shortened by 4 bases and J by 7 bases, with 13 bases between the two germline ends. In nucleotides, the CDR3 is TGTGCCAGCAGCCGAGTAGCCCGTGCGACCCAGTACTTC. It encodes CASSRVARATQYF.

This clonotype was seen at least ten times. The chain employs TRBV7-2 and TRBJ2-7; TRBD2 agrees at 12 bases. CDR3 length equals 16 residues. The V segment lost 5 bases and the J segment 7 bases; nucleotides outside the gene matches: 12. Germline loops: CDR1 SGHTA, CDR2 FQGNSA. CDR3 nucleotide sequence: TGTGCCAGCAGCCCCCCGGGACTAGCGGGCACGGGGGAGCAGTACTTC. It specifies CASSPPGLAGTGEQYF.

The chain combines TRBV19 with TRBJ1-2; no firm D call. V lost 6 bases, J lost 4 bases, and 15 bases lay in between. Germline assignment: CDR1 LNHDA and CDR2 SQIVND (reference sequence). The CDR3 is made up of 14 amino acids. The DNA for the CDR3 is TGTGCCAGTAGCCCGACGGTTGGGAGCTATGGCTACACCTTC. Its translation is CASSPTVGSYGYTF.

This clonotype was seen repeatedly, ten times or more. This chain links TRBV12-3 or TRBV12-4 with TRBJ2-1; TRBD2 aligns across 10 bases. The V segment lost 6 bases and the J segment 10 bases; nucleotides outside the gene matches: 21. The CDR3 loop spans 18 amino acids. Here the CDR3 reads CASSLHLQLAGKNEEQFF. DNA for the CDR3: TGTGCCAGCAGCCTACACCTACAACTAGCGGGAAAGAATGAAGAGCAGTTCTTC.

This clonotype was found many times. The gene calls are TRBV20-1 and TRBJ2-1; 9 bases are shared with TRBD2. Germline CDR1 reads DFQATT; CDR2 reads SNEGSKA (reference sequence). The CDR3 spans 14 residues. The V and J ends lost 5 bases and 9 bases, in that order; junction bases with no gene match: 11. The CDR3 coding sequence is TGCAGTGCTTCAACCGGGACTAGCTTAGTTGAGCAGTTCTTC. Its translation: CSASTGTSLVEQFF.

The J gene is TRBJ2-1, the V gene TRBV7-2, with D tentatively TRBD2 (6 bases). The CDR3 is made up of 17 amino acids. The ends were cut back, 3 bases at V and 8 bases at J, with 23 bases in the middle. Germline V CDR1 and CDR2: SGHTA, FQGNSA. CDR3 in amino acids: CASSFRPPGVFGDEQFF. The CDR3 nucleotides are TGTGCCAGCAGCTTCCGACCTCCGGGAGTTTTTGGCGATGAGCAGTTCTTC.

As to this clonotype: With a far larger clone one base away, a read error is the likely cause. The chain joins TRBV5-6 to TRBJ2-7; 12 nucleotides align to TRBD2. With 4 bases clipped from V and 7 bases from J, the junction kept 9 bases outside the gene matches. The germline V gene encodes CDR1 SGHDT and CDR2 YYEEEE. The CDR3 is 15 residues long. CDR3 amino acids: CASSRGLAGKGEQYF. The CDR3 DNA reads TGTGCCAGCAGCCGAGGACTAGCGGGAAAGGGTGAGCAGTACTTC.

A single count supports this clonotype. This rearrangement joins TRBV5-1 to TRBJ2-3, with D possibly matching TRBD2 (6 bases). The germline V and J ends were trimmed by 5 bases and 2 bases, with 12 bases remaining between them. CDR3 length equals 14 residues. CDR1 is SGHRS and CDR2 is YFSETQ in the germline V gene. The CDR3, as DNA: TGCGCCAGCAGGGGAGGCGGGGACACAGATACGCAGTATTTT. Translating it yields CASRGGGDTDTQYF.

This clonotype was seen a few times. The gene calls are TRBV19 and TRBJ2-5; D is undetermined. V was shortened by 3 bases and J by 5 bases, with 10 bases between the two germline ends. Per germline, CDR1 LNHDA and CDR2 SQIVND (reference sequence). This CDR3 has 13 amino acids. CDR3: CASSITRQETQYF. Here the CDR3 DNA reads TGTGCCAGTAGTATTACGAGGCAGGAGACCCAGTACTTC.

This clonotype was observed at least ten times. The V gene is TRBV6-2 or TRBV6-3, the J gene TRBJ1-5; 8 bases match TRBD1. CDR1 is MNHEY and CDR2 is SVGEGT in the germline V gene. This CDR3 comprises 15 residues. J gave up 5 bases and V 6 bases, and 9 bases lay outside the gene matches. The CDR3, as DNA: TGTGCCAGCAGCTCCGGGACAGGCCACGATCAGCCCCAGCATTTT. Translated, it gives CASSSGTGHDQPQHF.

The V and J genes are TRBV7-3 and TRBJ2-1; 13 bases align to TRBD2. CDR1 and CDR2 from the germline V gene are SGHTA and FQGTGA. J lost 9 bases, V lost 4 bases, and 6 bases had no gene match. This CDR3 comprises 15 residues. As DNA, the CDR3 is TGTGCCAGCAGCTGGGGAACTAGCGGGAGGGGTGAGCAGTTCTTC. Amino acid sequence: CASSWGTSGRGEQFF.

The chain has TRBV18 and TRBJ1-4; no clear D gene. V was pared by 5 bases and J by 7 bases, with 11 bases between. Germline assignment: CDR1 KGHSH and CDR2 LQKENI. The CDR3 has 13 residues. The CDR3 region is CASSAGIGEKLFF. The CDR3 DNA reads TGTGCCAGCTCAGCCGGCATTGGTGAAAAACTGTTTTTT.

This clonotype has a count of ten or more. The chain is built from TRBV7-9 and TRBJ1-2; the D is unclear. From germline, CDR1 is SEHNR and CDR2 FQNEAQ (reference sequence). This CDR3 contains 12 residues. V was cut by 6 bases and J by 10 bases, with 15 bases left in between. The CDR3 region is CASSSYRTVYTF. The CDR3 region has the DNA TGTGCCAGCAGTAGTTATAGGACCGTCTACACCTTC.

CDR3 residues: CASSVGAENTEAFF. CDR3 nucleotide sequence: TGTGCCAGCAGCGTAGGGGCAGAGAACACTGAAGCTTTCTTT. V usage is TRBV9 and J usage is TRBJ1-1; D ambiguous. V was shortened by 0 bases and J by 1 base, with 7 bases between the two germline ends. The CDR3 consists of 14 residues. CDR1 SGDLS and CDR2 YYNGEE come from the germline V gene. The full variable domain, with the rest looked up from reference TRBV9 and TRBJ1-1, is DSGVTQTPKHLITATGQRVTLRCSPRSGDLSVYWYQQSLDQGLQFLIQYYNGEERAKGNILERFSAQQFPDLHSELNLSSLELGDSALYFCASSVGAENTEAFFGQGTRLTVV.

This clonotype was counted many times. The J gene is TRBJ2-3, the V gene TRBV5-1; 9 nucleotides agree with TRBD2. J was trimmed by 0 bases and V by 7 bases; bases with no gene match: 9. This CDR3 comprises 16 residues. CDR1 is SGHRS and CDR2 is YFSETQ in the germline V gene. The CDR3 DNA reads TGCGCCAGCTATTATAGCGGGAGATCGAGCACAGATACGCAGTATTTT. Its protein is CASYYSGRSSTDTQYF.

This clonotype has at least ten counts. V and J are TRBV11-2 and TRBJ2-7; 7 bases match TRBD2. The CDR3 is 17 amino acids. With 5 bases clipped from V and 4 bases from J, the junction kept 17 bases outside the gene matches. The germline CDR1 and CDR2 sequences are SGHAT and FQNNGV. The CDR3 DNA follows: TGTGCCAGCAGCCATACCTTCGGGGGGTCTAGCGGTTACGAGCAGTACTTC. As protein: CASSHTFGGSSGYEQYF.

This clonotype has a handful of counts. CDR3 sequence reads: CSASVPSSGKETQYF. The CDR3 DNA reads TGCAGTGCTAGTGTCCCCTCTAGCGGGAAAGAGACCCAGTACTTC. This chain connects TRBV20-1 to TRBJ2-5, with 9 bases aligning to TRBD2. J was trimmed by 3 bases and V by 3 bases; bases with no gene match: 8. Per germline, CDR1 DFQATT and CDR2 SNEGSKA (reference sequence). This CDR3 region has 15 residues.

This clonotype was picked up a small number of times. This chain links TRBV30 with TRBJ1-2; D possibly corresponds to TRBD1 (5 bases). V lost 4 bases to trimming and J lost 4 bases, with 10 bases between them. The CDR3 is 12 residues long. Looked up from germline, CDR1 is GTSNPN and CDR2 is SVGIG (reference sequence). Here the CDR3 reads CAWNGGGYGYTF. The CDR3 DNA is TGTGCCTGGAATGGGGGAGGCTATGGCTACACCTTC.

The chain is built from TRBV10-3 and TRBJ2-1; TRBD2 matches at 12 bases. The CDR3 has 17 amino acids. J gave up 4 bases and V 2 bases, and 6 bases lay outside the gene matches. CDR1 ENHRY and CDR2 SYGVKD come from the germline V gene. CDR3 nucleotide sequence: TGTGCCATCAGTGAGAGAGGGGGGACTAGCGGGTACAATGAGCAGTTCTTC. Its translation: CAISERGGTSGYNEQFF.

Remarks on this clonotype: At one end the junction does not follow the germline gene, possibly because of a read error. V usage is TRBV5-1 and J usage is TRBJ2-5; unclear D gene. Germline loops: CDR1 SGHRS, CDR2 YFSETQ. The CDR3 extends over 13 amino acids. CDR3 protein: CASSLLIEETQYF. CDR3 nucleotide sequence: TGTGCCAGCAGCCTACTCATTGAGGAGACCCAGTACTTC.

The table lists this clonotype with many counts. The chain is built from TRBV7-2 and TRBJ2-7, with 8 bases matching TRBD1. CDR1 is SGHTA, CDR2 FQGNSA, per germline. The CDR3 is 19 amino acids. Germline trimming cut 4 bases from V and 0 bases from J; bases unmatched to any gene: 17. CDR3 DNA sequence: TGTGCCAGCAGCTACAAGGGACAGGCCACATTGTGGAGCTCCTACGAGCAGTACTTC. This codes for CASSYKGQATLWSSYEQYF.

This clonotype was found many times. The chain joins TRBV7-9 to TRBJ2-7, with TRBD1 identical over 8 bases. Germline V gene sequence: CDR1 SEHNR, CDR2 FQNEAQ (reference sequence). V lost 2 bases, J lost 6 bases, and 30 bases stayed unmatched. The CDR3 length is 22 residues. The CDR3 loop reads CASSLSYAGGIKHRQGLGEQYF. Written as DNA, the CDR3 is TGTGCCAGCAGCTTATCGTACGCAGGCGGAATAAAACACCGACAGGGGTTGGGCGAGCAGTACTTC.